This TCR beta chain was documented in a study of T cell clonality in common variable immunodeficiency. Study-wide points: Authors noted CVID clonality's cause needs subpopulation repertoire sequencing. CVID subjects showed higher TCRbeta clonality than healthy controls. Reportedly, TCR beta sequences from common variable immunodeficiency showed fewer deletions and N-nucleotide insertions.

Each donor provided roughly 5 to 8 ml of heparinized whole blood. The germline V gene encodes CDR1 SGHKS and CDR2 YYEKEE (reference sequence). The CDR3 runs to 15 residues. Between the trimmed V and J ends, which lost 4 bases and 3 bases, there was a span of 13 bases. Clones were sequenced by immunoSEQ multiplex PCR, and TCRdb holds only the in-frame ones, with some missing. Singletons are absent from the sample, which has 45,000 to 70,000 clones. This clone has at least ten counts. Its cognate antigen is unknown. The observed sequence ends 3 residues before the CDR3 terminus, with the missing tail filled in from the germline J gene.

V and J are TRBV5-5 and TRBJ2-2; D is tentatively TRBD1 or TRBD2 (7 bases each). Sequencing was done on a sample of peripheral blood mononuclear cells. This TCR derives from a person aged 18 to 75 in good health. Incomplete CDR3 DNA: TGTGCCAGCAGCGACAGGGCGGGAGACACCGGGGAG. Its translation is CASSDRAGDTGE. The complete CDR3 protein is CASSDRAGDTGELFF.